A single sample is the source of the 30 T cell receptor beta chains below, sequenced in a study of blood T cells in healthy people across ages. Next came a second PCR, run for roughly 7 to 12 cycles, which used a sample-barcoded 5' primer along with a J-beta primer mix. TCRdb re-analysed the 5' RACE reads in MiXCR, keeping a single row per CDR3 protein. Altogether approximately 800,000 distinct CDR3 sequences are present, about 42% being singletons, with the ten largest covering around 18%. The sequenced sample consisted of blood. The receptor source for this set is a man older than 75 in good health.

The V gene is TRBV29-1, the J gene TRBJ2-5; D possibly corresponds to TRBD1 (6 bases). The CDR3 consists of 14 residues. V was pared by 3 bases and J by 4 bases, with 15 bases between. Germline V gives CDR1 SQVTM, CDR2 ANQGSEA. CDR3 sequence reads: CSVEGRGRGETQYF. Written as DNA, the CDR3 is TGCAGCGTTGAGGGCAGGGGAAGGGGAGAGACCCAGTACTTC.

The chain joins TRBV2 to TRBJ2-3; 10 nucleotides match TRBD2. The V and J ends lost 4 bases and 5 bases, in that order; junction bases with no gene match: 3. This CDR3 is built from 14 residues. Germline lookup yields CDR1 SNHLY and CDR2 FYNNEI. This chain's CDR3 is CASSGASGRDTQYF. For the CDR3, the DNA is TGTGCCAGCAGTGGGGCTAGCGGGAGAGATACGCAGTATTTT.

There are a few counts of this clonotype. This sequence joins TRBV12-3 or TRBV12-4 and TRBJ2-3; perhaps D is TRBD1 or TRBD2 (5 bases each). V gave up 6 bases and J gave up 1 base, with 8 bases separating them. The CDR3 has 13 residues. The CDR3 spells CASRMGGTDTQYF. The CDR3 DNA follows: TGTGCCAGCAGAATGGGGGGCACAGATACGCAGTATTTT.

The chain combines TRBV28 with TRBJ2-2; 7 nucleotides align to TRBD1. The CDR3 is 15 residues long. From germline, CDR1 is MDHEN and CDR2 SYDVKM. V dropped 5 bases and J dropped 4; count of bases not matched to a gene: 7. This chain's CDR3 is CASSPGGASTGELFF. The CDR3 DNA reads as TGTGCCAGCAGTCCAGGGGGTGCGAGCACCGGGGAGCTGTTTTTT.

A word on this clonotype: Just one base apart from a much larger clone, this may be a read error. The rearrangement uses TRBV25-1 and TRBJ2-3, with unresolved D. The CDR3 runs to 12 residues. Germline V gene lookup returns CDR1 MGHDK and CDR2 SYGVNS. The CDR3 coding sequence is TGTGCCAGCCACGACGTCACAGATACGCAGTGTTTT. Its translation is CASHDVTDTQCF.

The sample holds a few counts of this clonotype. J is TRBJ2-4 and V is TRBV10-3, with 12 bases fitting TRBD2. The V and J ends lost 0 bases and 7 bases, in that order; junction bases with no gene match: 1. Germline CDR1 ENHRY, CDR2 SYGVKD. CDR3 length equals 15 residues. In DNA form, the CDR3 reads TGTGCCATCAGTGAGTCGACTAGCGGGAGTAACATTCAGTACTTC. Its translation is CAISESTSGSNIQYF.

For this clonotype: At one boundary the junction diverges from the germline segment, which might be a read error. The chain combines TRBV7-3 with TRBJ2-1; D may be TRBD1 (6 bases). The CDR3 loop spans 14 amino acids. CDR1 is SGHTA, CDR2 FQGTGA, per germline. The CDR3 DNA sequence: TGTGCCAGTAGCTCCCTCCCAGGGGTGAATGAGCAGTTCTTC. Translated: CASSSLPGVNEQFF. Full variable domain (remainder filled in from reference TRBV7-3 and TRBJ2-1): GAGVSQTPSNKVTEKGKYVELRCDPISGHTALYWYRQSLGQGPEFLIYFQGTGAADDSGLPNDRFFAVRPEGSVSTLKIQRTERGDSAVYLCASSSLPGVNEQFFGPGTRLTVL.

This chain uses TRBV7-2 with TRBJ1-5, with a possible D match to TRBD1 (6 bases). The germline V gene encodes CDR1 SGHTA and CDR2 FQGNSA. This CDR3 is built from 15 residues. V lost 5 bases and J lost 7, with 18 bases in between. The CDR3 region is CASSKKTGGEQPQHF. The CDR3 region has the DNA TGTGCCAGCAGCAAAAAAACGGGGGGCGAACAGCCCCAGCATTTT. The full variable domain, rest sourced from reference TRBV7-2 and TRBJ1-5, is GAGVSQSPSNKVTEKGKDVELRCDPISGHTALYWYRQSLGQGLEFLIYFQGNSAPDKSGLPSDRFSAERTGGSVSTLTIQRTQQEDSAVYLCASSKKTGGEQPQHFGDGTRLSIL.

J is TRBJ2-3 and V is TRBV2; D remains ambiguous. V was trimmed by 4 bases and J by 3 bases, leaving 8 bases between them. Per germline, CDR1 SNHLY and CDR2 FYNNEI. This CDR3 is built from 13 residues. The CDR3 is CASSAGRTDTQYF. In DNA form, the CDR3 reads TGTGCCAGCAGTGCGGGTAGGACAGATACGCAGTATTTT. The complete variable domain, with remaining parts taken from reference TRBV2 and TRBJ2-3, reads EPEVTQTPSHQVTQMGQEVILRCVPISNHLYFYWYRQILGQKVEFLVSFYNNEISEKSEIFDDQFSVERPDGSNFTLKIRSTKLEDSAMYFCASSAGRTDTQYFGPGTRLTVL.

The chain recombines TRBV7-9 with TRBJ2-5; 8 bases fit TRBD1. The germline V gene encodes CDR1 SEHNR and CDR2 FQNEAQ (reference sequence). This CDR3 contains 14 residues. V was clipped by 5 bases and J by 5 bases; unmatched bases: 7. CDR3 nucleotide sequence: TGTGCCAGCAGCATCTCAGGGGGCCGGGAGACCCAGTACTTC. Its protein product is CASSISGGRETQYF.

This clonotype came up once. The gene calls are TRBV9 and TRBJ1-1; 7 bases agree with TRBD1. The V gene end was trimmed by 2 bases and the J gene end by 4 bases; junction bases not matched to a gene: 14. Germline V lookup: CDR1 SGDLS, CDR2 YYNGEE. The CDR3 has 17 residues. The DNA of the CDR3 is TGTGCCAGCAGCGTGCGGAACAGGGGATGGGATCGCACTGAAGCTTTCTTT. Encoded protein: CASSVRNRGWDRTEAFF.

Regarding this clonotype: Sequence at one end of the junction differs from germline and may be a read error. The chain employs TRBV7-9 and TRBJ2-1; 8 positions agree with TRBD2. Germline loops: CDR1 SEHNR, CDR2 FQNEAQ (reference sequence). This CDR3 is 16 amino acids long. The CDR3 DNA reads TGTGCCAGCAGCCTAGCGAGTAGCGGGGCCTACAATGAGCAGTTCTTC. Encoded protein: CASSLASSGAYNEQFF.

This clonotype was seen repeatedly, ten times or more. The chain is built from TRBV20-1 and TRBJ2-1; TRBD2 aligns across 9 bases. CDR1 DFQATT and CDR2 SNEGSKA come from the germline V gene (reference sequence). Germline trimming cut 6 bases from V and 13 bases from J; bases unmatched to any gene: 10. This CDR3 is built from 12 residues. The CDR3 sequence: CSAAGGDHIQFF. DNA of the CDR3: TGCAGTGCCGCGGGGGGGGACCACATCCAGTTCTTC.

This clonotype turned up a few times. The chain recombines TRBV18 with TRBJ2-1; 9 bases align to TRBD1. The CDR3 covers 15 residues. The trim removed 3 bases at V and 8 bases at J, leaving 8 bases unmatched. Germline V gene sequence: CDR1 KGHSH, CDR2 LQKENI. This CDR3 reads CASSPRDRVTDEQFF. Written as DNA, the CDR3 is TGTGCCAGCTCACCCCGGGACAGGGTGACCGATGAGCAGTTCTTC.

The CDR3 nucleotides are TGTGCCAGCAGCTCCAGACTAGCGGGAGATTCTGATACGCAGTATTTT. Translation gives CASSSRLAGDSDTQYF. The rearrangement joins TRBV9 to TRBJ2-3; 12 nucleotides match TRBD2. Per germline, CDR1 SGDLS and CDR2 YYNGEE. CDR3 length: 16 residues. The V segment lost 4 bases and the J segment 6 bases; nucleotides outside the gene matches: 9.

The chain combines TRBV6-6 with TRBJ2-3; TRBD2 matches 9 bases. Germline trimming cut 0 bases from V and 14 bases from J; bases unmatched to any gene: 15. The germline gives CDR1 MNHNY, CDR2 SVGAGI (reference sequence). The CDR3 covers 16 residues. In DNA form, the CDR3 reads TGTGCCAGCAGTTACTCCGGGGGGACTAGCCCAGATACGAGGTATTTT. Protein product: CASSYSGGTSPDTRYF.

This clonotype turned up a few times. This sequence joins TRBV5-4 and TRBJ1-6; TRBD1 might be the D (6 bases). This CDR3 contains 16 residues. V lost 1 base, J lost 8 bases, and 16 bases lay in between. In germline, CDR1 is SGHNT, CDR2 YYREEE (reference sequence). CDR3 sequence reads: CASSLMGGEGHSPLHF. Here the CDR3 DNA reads TGTGCCAGCAGCTTGATGGGGGGCGAGGGCCATTCACCCCTCCACTTT.

CDR3 in DNA: TGCAGTGCTAAGGACAGGGATCTCACCTTC. Residues: CSAKDRDLTF. The rearrangement uses TRBV20-1 and TRBJ1-2, with TRBD1 matching 8 bases. Germline CDR1 is DFQATT and CDR2 is SNEGSKA (reference sequence). J was trimmed by 13 bases and V by 4 bases; bases with no gene match: 5. The CDR3 spans 10 residues.

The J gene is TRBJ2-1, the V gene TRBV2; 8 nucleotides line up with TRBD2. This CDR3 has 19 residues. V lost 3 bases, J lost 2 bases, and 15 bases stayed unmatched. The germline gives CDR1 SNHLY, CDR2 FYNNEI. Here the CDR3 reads CASSDTGTNGRGTYNEQFF. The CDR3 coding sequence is TGTGCCAGCAGTGATACCGGGACTAACGGGAGGGGAACCTACAATGAGCAGTTCTTC.

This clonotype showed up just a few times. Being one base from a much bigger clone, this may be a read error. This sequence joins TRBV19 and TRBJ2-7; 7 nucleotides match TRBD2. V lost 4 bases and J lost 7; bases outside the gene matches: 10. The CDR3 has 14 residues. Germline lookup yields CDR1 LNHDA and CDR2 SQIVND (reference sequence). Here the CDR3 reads CASSRDYYFNEQYF. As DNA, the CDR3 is TGTGCCAGTAGTAGGGACTACTACTTCAATGAGCAGTACTTC.

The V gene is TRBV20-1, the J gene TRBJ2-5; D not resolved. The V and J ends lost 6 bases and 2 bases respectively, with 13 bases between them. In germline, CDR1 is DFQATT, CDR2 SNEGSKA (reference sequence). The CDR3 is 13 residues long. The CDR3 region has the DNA TGCAGTGCGTCCTGGGCACAGCAAGAGACCCAGTACTTC. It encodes CSASWAQQETQYF.

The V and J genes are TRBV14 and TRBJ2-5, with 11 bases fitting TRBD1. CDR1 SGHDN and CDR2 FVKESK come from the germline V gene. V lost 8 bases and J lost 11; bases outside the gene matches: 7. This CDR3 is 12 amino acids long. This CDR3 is CASGQGANEQYF. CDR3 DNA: TGTGCCAGCGGACAGGGGGCGAATGAGCAGTACTTC.

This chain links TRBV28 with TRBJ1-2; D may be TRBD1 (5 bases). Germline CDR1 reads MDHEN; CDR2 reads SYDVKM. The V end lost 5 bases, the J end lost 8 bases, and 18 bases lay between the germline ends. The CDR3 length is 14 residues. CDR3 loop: CASSRDGQRVGYTF. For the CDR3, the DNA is TGTGCCAGCAGTAGGGACGGCCAGAGGGTAGGCTACACCTTC.

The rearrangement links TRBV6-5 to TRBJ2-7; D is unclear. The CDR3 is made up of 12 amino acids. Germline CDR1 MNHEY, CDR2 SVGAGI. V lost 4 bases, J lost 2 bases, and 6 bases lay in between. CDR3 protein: CASSSQAYEQYF. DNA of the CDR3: TGTGCCAGCAGTTCGCAGGCCTACGAGCAGTACTTC.

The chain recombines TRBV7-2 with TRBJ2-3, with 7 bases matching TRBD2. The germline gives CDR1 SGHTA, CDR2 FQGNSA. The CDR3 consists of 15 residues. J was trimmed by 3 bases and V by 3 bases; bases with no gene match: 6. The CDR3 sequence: CASSFPGLSTDTQYF. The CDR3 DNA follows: TGTGCCAGCAGCTTTCCGGGACTATCGACAGATACGCAGTATTTT.

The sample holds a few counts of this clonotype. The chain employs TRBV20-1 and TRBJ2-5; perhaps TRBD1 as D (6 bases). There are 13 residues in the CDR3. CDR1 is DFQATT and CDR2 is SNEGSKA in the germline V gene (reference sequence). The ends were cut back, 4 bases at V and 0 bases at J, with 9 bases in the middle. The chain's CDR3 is CSATRDNQETQYF. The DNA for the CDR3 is TGCAGTGCTACTCGGGACAACCAAGAGACCCAGTACTTC.

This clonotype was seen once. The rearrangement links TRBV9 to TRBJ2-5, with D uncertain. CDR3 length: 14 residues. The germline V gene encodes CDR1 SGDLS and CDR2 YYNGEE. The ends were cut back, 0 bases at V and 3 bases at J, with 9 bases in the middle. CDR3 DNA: TGTGCCAGCAGCGTAGTCGACGGAGAAGAGACCCAGTACTTC. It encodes CASSVVDGEETQYF. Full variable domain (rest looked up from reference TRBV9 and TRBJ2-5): DSGVTQTPKHLITATGQRVTLRCSPRSGDLSVYWYQQSLDQGLQFLIQYYNGEERAKGNILERFSAQQFPDLHSELNLSSLELGDSALYFCASSVVDGEETQYFGPGTRLLVL.

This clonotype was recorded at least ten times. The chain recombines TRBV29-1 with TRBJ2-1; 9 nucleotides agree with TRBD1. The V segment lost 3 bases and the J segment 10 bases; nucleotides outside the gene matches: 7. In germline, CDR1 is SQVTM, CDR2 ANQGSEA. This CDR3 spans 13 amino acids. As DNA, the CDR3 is TGCAGCGTTGAGGGACAGGGTACACGAGAGCAGTTCTTC. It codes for CSVEGQGTREQFF.

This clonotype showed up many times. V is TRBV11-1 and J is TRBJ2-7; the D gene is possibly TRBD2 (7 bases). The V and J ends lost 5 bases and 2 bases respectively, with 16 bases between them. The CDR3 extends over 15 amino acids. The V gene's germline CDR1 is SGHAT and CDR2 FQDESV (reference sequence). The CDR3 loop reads CASSPQGGGAYEQYF. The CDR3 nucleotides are TGTGCCAGCAGCCCTCAAGGGGGAGGGGCCTACGAGCAGTACTTC.

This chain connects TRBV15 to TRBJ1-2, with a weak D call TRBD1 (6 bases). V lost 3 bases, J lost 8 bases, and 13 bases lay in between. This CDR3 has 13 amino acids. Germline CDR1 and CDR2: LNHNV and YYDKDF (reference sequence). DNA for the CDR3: TGTGCCACCAGCAGCAGGGGCAAAGTGGGCTACACCTTC. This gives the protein CATSSRGKVGYTF.